Included here is one TCR beta chain sequence, with context. These data come from a study of T cells in Graves' hyperthyroidism and ophthalmopathy. V gave up 10 bases and J gave up 3 bases, with 9 bases separating them. This CDR3 region has 11 residues. The germline V gene encodes CDR1 ENHRY and CDR2 SYGVKD. Authors of the study amplified TCR beta CDR3 regions from RNA transcripts. The HTBI primer set was used in a first-round RT-PCR of the TCR CDR3. TCRdb re-derived calls from the multiplex PCR reads in MiXCR, one entry per CDR3 protein. The sample lists hundreds of thousands of distinct CDR3 sequences, more than 30% seen once, with 8.9% in the top ten.

The chain uses TRBV10-3 and TRBJ1-1; D remains unclear. This receptor was obtained from a man younger than 35 with Graves' hyperthyroidism. The sample taken for sequencing was blood. The CDR3 DNA reads as TGTGCCAGCGGATCCGACACTGAAGCTTTCTTT. Residues: CASGSDTEAFF.